This TCR beta chain was identified in a study of T-cell memory formation after mild COVID-19. Findings and caveats of the study: Pre-infection memory carried some responding clones, suggesting that cross-reactive memory joined.

TCRdb called the 5' RACE reads again in MiXCR, with one record for every CDR3 protein. In the table there are about 470,000 distinct CDR3 sequences, around a sixth of which are singletons. V lost 7 bases and J 0 bases, leaving 13 bases between the germline ends. The CDR3 runs 14 residues. The germline CDR1 and CDR2 sequences are LNHNV and YYDKDF (reference sequence). As to this clonotype: Its specificity is not known.

This chain links TRBV15 with TRBJ2-7, with a weak D call TRBD2 (6 bases). The material sequenced was PBMCs or a T cell subset sorted from them (not recorded which). The TCR sequence derives from an adult woman who had mild COVID-19 (a few samples of this study predate the infection). Cell type and time point are not known. CDR3 sequence reads: CATNRDFDSYEQYF. The CDR3 DNA sequence: TGTGCCACCAACCGGGACTTCGACTCCTACGAGCAGTACTTC.